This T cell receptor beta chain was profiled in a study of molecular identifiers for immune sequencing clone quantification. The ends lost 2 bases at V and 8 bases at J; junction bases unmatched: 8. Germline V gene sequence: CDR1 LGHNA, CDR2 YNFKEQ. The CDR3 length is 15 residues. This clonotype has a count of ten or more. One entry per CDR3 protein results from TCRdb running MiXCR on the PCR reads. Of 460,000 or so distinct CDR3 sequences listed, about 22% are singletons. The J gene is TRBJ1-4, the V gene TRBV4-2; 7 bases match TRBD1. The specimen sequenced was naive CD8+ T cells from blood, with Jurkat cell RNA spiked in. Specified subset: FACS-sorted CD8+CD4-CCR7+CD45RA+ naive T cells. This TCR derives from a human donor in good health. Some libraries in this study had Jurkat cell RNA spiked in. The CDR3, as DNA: TGTGCCAGCAGCCAAACACAGGGGCGGGAAGAAAAACTGTTTTTT. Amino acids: CASSQTQGREEKLFF.